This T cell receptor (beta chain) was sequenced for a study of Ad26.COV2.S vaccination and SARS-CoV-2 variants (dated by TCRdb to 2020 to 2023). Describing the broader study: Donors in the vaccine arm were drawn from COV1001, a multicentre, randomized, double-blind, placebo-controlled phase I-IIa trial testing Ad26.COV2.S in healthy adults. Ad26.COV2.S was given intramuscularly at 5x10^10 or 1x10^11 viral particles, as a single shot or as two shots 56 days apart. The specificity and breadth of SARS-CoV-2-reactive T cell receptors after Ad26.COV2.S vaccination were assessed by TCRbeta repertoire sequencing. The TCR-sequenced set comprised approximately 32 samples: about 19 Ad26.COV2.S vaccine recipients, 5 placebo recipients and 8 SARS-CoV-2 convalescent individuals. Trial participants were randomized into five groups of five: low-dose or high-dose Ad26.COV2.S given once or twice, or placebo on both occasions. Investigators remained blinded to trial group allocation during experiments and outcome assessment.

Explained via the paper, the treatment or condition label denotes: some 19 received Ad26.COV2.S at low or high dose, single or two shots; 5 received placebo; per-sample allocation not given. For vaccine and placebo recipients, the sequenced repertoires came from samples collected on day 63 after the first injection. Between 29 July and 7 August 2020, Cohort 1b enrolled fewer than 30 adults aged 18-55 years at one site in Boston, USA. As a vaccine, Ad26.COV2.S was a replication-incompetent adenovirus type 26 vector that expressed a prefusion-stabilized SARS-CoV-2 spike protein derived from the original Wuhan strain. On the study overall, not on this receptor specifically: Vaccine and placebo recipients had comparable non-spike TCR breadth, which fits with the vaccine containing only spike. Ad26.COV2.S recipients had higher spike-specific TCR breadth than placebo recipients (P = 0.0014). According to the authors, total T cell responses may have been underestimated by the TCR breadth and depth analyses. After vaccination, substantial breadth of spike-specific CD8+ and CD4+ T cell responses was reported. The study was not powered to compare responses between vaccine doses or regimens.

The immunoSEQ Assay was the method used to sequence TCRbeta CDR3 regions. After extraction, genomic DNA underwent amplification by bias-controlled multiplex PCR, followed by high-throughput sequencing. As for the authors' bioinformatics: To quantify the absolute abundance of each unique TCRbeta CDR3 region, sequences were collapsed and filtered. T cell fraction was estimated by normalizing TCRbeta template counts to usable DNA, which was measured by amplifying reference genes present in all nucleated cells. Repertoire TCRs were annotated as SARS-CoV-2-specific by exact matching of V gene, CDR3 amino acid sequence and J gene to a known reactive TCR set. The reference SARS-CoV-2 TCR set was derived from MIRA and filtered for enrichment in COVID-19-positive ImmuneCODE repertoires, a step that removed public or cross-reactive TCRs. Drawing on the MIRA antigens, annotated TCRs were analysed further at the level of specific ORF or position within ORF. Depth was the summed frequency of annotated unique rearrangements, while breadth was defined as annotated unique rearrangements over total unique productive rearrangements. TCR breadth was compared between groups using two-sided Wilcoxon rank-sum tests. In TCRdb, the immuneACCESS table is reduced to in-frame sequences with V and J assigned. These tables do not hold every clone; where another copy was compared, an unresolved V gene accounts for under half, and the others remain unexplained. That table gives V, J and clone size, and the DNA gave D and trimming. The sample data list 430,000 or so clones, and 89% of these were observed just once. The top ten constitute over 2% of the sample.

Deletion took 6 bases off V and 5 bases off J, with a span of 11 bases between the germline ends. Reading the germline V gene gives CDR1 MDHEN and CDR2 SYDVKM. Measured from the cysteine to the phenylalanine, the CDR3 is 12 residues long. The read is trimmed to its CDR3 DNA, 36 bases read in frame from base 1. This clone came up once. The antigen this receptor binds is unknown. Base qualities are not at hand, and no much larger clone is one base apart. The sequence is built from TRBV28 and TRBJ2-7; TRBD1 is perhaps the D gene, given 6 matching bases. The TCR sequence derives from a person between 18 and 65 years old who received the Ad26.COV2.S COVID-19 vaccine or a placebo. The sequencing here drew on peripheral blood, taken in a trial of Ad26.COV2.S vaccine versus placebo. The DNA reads TGTGCCAGCAGCTCCACAGGGAACGAGCAGTACTTC. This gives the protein CASSSTGNEQYF.